The sequence of this TCR beta chain was determined in a study of prognosis after radiotherapy for stage I lung cancer. The wider study: Progression was not significant in fewer than 18 patients, whereas a few developed distant metastases (median around 7 months) after radiotherapy.

Starting from genomic DNA, TCR beta CDR3 was amplified through two-round multiplex PCR. The use of primers specific to each TRBV and TRBJ gene characterized first-round PCR. Universal primers were what the second PCR round relied on. From the multiplex PCR reads, TCRdb called clonotypes with MiXCR, one entry per CDR3 protein. Of 13,000 to 15,000 distinct CDR3 sequences in the sample, around a quarter were seen once. Study results and limitations: Clone counts measured for unique TCRs fell after stereotactic body radiation therapy, median approximately 10,000 versus 7,000.

This clonotype appeared a few times. Its matching antigen is unknown. V lost 5 bases to trimming and J lost 1 base, with 11 bases between them. The germline CDR1 and CDR2 sequences are LNHDA and SQIVND (reference sequence). This CDR3 comprises 14 residues. The sequencing here drew on PBMCs, taken before or after stereotactic body radiation therapy (not recorded which). This TCR came from a donor aged 50 or older with non-small cell lung cancer. The V call is TRBV19, the J call TRBJ2-5; D tentatively reads TRBD1 or TRBD2 (7 bases each). In DNA, the CDR3 is TGTGCCAGTAGTGCGGGGGACAGCCAAGAGACCCAGTACTTC. Protein sequence: CASSAGDSQETQYF.